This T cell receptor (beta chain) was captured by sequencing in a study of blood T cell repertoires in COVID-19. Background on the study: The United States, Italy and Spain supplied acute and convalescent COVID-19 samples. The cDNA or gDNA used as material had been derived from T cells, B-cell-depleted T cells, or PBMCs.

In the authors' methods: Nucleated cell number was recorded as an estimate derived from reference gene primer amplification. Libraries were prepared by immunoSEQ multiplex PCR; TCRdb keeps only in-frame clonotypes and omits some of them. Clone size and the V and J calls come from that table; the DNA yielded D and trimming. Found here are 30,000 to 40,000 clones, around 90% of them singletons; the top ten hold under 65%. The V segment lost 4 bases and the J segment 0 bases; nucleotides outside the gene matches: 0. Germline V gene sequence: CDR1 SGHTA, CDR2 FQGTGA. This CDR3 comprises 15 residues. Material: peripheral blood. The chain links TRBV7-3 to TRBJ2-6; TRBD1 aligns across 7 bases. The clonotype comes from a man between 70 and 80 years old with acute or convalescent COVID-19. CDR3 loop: CASSSGGSGANVLTF. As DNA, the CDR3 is TGTGCCAGCAGCTCAGGGGGCTCTGGGGCCAACGTCCTGACTTTC.